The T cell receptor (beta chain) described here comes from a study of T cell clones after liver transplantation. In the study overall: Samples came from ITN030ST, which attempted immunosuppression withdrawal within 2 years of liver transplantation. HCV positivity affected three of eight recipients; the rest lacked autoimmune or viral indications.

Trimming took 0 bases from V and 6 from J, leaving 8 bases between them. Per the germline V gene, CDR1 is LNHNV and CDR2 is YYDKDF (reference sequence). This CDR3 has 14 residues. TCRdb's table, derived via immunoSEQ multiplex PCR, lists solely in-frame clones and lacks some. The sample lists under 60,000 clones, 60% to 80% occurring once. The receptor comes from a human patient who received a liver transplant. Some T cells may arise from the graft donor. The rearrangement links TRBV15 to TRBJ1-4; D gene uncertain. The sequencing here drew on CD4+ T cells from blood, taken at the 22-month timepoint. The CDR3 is CATSRDHGDEKLFF. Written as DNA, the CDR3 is TGTGCCACCAGCAGAGATCACGGGGATGAAAAACTGTTTTTT.